This is a list of T cell receptor beta chains from one sample in a study of patients and donors after allogeneic stem cell transplantation. From the RT-PCR reads, TCRdb called clonotypes with MiXCR, one entry per CDR3 protein. The table shows approximately 88,000 distinct CDR3 sequences, with around 5% occurring only once. Sequencing input: blood, either unsorted or a sorted T cell fraction (not recorded which). Every receptor here comes from a human donor who was either an allogeneic HSCT recipient or a stem cell or donor lymphocyte infusion donor (not recorded which). It is not recorded whose cells these are; they may come from a transplant donor. The CDR3 runs from the conserved cysteine through the conserved F or W. Size is stated for part of the rows, as once, few or many counts, or as a class when the clone is expanded.

size | J | V | CDR3
many | TRBJ2-2 | TRBV10-3 | CAISEGLDSPGELFF
many | TRBJ1-4 | TRBV5-1 | CASSLATGVRKLFF
many | TRBJ2-7 | TRBV6-1 | CASSLRGGVSYEQYF
many | TRBJ2-7 | TRBV28 | CASSSAGGADEQYF
many | TRBJ2-1 | TRBV20-1 | CSARDRWRDPLF
many | TRBJ1-1 | TRBV2 | CASSETGGDTEAFF
NA | TRBJ2-5 | TRBV11-2 | CASSLGSAGLQETQYF
few | TRBJ1-2 | TRBV19 | CASSTPGRPNYGYTF
NA | TRBJ2-1 | TRBV6-1 | CASSEIQMRGDDEQFF
many | TRBJ2-1 | TRBV20-1 | CSARDPRLGGLGEQFF
many | TRBJ2-4 | TRBV6-1 | CASSVRGRTRDIQYF
NA | TRBJ2-2 | TRBV2 | CAISGQGERRRDGMVNTGELFF
many | TRBJ1-1 | TRBV6-5 | CASSYSRQGGEAFF
NA | TRBJ2-2 | TRBV9 | CASSYEPTNTGELFF
many | TRBJ2-1 | TRBV4-2 | CASSQGGLAVNEQFF
many | TRBJ1-2 | TRBV9 | CASSALNYGYTF
NA | TRBJ2-7 | TRBV20-1 | CSATRTSGSYEQYF
many | TRBJ2-7 | TRBV4-2 | CASSQGQGSYEQYF
many | TRBJ2-1 | TRBV5-6 | CATHSSGGPNEQFF
many | TRBJ1-2 | TRBV6-2/TRBV6-3 | CASKRTGRGYGYTF
many | TRBJ2-7 | TRBV19 | CASSIGTSGSNEQYF
NA | TRBJ1-6 | TRBV27 | CASSPQKKTFENSPLHF
many | TRBJ1-5 | TRBV7-9 | CASSLGTANQPQHF
NA | TRBJ2-5 | TRBV7-8 | CASSLELAGESGLVTQYF
NA | TRBJ2-1 | TRBV11-1 | CASPPSRSSGGEGDNEQFF
few | TRBJ2-5 | TRBV6-5 | CASSYSGEGKETQYF
many | TRBJ1-5 | TRBV5-1 | CASSLESGEQPQHF
many | TRBJ2-1 | TRBV29-1 | CSVEGGSGSLSYNEQFF
NA | TRBJ2-1 | TRBV27 | CATSHGRVAEQFF
many | TRBJ2-5 | TRBV5-1 | CASSLLSSGRYGETQYF
few | TRBJ2-3 | TRBV4-1 | CASTPGGLAGKSTDTQYF
NA | TRBJ2-5 | TRBV11-2 | CASSLPGGETQYF
NA | TRBJ2-5 | TRBV2 | CASSEFVGLAGEETQYF
NA | TRBJ2-5 | TRBV4-1 | CASSQHPEPQETQYF
few | TRBJ2-1 | TRBV10-1 | CASSQNRDLGQFF
many | TRBJ1-5 | TRBV20-1 | CSATITGGNDQPQHF
many | TRBJ2-1 | TRBV7-8 | CASSFLQMRVNEQFF
NA | TRBJ2-1 | TRBV7-3 | CASSFGTVYNEQFF
many | TRBJ2-1 | TRBV10-3 | CAIGSSGTAEQFF
many | TRBJ2-2 | TRBV28 | CASSSLSLRAGELFF
many | TRBJ1-2 | TRBV10-3 | CAISDEGDSTNYGYTF
many | TRBJ2-3 | TRBV20-1 | CSANGAGGEDTDTDTQYF
many | TRBJ2-7 | TRBV14 | CASSPHQGYEQYF
NA | TRBJ1-5 | TRBV5-1 | CASSEGHGNQPQHF
many | TRBJ1-1 | TRBV2 | CASMAQVQNTEAFF
many | TRBJ2-1 | TRBV11-3 | CASSFSAVLDEQFF
many | TRBJ1-1 | TRBV20-1 | CSVYRGPGTEAFF
many | TRBJ1-6 | TRBV12-3/TRBV12-4 | CASSLAGQGRSPLHF
many | TRBJ2-4 | TRBV7-2 | CASSLRRTFSGGIQYF
many | TRBJ1-1 | TRBV5-1 | CASSLRPGNTEAFF